This T cell receptor (beta chain) was identified in a study of T cells in Graves' hyperthyroidism and ophthalmopathy. Using about 10 ml of fresh peripheral blood, PBMCs were prepared. CDR1 is KGHDR and CDR2 is SFDVKD in the germline V gene. This CDR3 region has 12 residues. Trimming stripped 2 bases from V and 3 bases from J, with 3 bases between. Regions amplified from RNA transcripts were the TCR beta CDR3 regions. HTBI primers were employed in a first-round RT-PCR of the TCR CDR3. TCRdb reprocessed the multiplex PCR reads via MiXCR and lists one record per CDR3 protein. The sample shows 33,000 or so distinct CDR3 sequences, 49% of them seen only once.

Sequences were obtained from blood. V is TRBV24-1 and J is TRBJ1-2; D is uncertain. The sequence came from a woman in her 50s with Graves' hyperthyroidism that later progressed to Graves' ophthalmopathy. CDR3 sequence reads: CATSDSDYGYTF. CDR3 DNA: TGTGCCACCAGTGATTCAGACTATGGCTACACCTTC.